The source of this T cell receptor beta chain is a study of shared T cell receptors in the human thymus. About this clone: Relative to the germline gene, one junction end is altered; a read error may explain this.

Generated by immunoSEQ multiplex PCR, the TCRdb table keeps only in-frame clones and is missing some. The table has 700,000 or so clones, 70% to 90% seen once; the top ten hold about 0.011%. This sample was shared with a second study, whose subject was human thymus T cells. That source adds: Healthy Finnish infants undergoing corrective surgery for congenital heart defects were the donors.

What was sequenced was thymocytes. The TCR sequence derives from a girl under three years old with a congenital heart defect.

CDR3 sequence reads: CASSVAPTGMITEAFF. The CDR3 DNA follows: TGTGCCAGCAGCGTAGCACCCACAGGGATGATCACTGAAGCTTTCTTT. The genes are TRBV7-9 and TRBJ1-1, with D possibly matching TRBD1 (6 bases). Per the germline V gene, CDR1 is SEHNR and CDR2 is FQNEAQ (reference sequence). The CDR3 has 16 residues.